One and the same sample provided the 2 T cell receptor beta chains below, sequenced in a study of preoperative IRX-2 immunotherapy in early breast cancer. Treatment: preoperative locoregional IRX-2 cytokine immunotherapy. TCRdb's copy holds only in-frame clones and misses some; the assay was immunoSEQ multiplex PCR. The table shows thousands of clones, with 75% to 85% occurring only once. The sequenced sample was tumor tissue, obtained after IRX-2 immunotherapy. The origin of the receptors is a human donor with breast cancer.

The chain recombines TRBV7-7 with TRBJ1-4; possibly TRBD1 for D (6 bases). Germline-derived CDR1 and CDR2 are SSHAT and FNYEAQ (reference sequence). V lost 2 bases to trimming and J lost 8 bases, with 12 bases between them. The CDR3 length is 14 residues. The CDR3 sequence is CASSLQTGREKLFF. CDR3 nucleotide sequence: TGTGCCAGCAGCTTACAAACAGGGCGCGAAAAACTGTTTTTT.

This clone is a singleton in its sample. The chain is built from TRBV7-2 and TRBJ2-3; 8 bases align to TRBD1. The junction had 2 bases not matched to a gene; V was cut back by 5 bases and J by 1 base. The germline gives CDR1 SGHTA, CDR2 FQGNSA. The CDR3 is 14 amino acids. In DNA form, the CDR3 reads TGTGCCAGCAGCATGGACAGGGGCACAGATACGCAGTATTTT. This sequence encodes CASSMDRGTDTQYF.